Listed below are T cell receptor beta chains from one sample, sequenced in a study of shared clonotypes between healthy human individuals. Assay: immunoSEQ multiplex PCR; the TCRdb copy retains only in-frame clones and omits some. This table holds millions of clones, approximately 90% found once. Source material: naive CD4+ T cells sorted from blood. The receptors shown here come from a young man in good health. Each CDR3 is given without its conserved first and last residue. Fields, in order: V gene, CDR3 protein.

V: TRBV12-5
CDR3: ASGLVGEQGGDTEAF

V: TRBV7-2
CDR3: ASSFGGSTEAF

V: TRBV7-9
CDR3: ASSLARRTSYMYEQF

V: TRBV18
CDR3: ASSLSGGAHYEQY

V: TRBV5-4
CDR3: ASSPQLAGLRDTQY

V: TRBV7-2
CDR3: ASSPASGRYNEQF

V: TRBV7-8
CDR3: ASSLGGTSTDTQY

V: TRBV7-9
CDR3: ASSLRGLYEQY

V: TRBV5-5
CDR3: ASSFAGRNNYGYT

V: TRBV28
CDR3: ASSFLPGTGVGTNYGYT

V: TRBV9
CDR3: ASSVGAASSYEQY

V: TRBV7-9
CDR3: ASSPSRTGETQY

V: TRBV6-5
CDR3: ASSYSKGFAEDTQY

V: TRBV2
CDR3: ASSRSTGELF

V: TRBV19
CDR3: ASSITGGGSGTEAF

V: TRBV11-3
CDR3: ASSSSPGLAYEQY

V: TRBV6-4
CDR3: ASRIEENSEAF

V: TRBV5-5
CDR3: ASSYAGLGQF

V: TRBV7-9
CDR3: ASSLVFGQGVYGYT

V: TRBV11-2
CDR3: ASSLLAGMWDEQF

V: TRBV7-3
CDR3: ASSFQPAGVQETQY

V: TRBV6-1
CDR3: ASSDVSGQGAGEAF